The present T cell receptor (beta chain) was sequenced within a study of cytomegalovirus exposure and HLA in healthy donors. Study-level findings and limits: Association with HLA alleles at 0.05 false discovery rate was found for some 18,000 TCR beta sequences in a later analysis. When analyzed later, a missense DCLRE1C variant was found to be linked to TCR beta V- and J-gene trimming.

Details on this clone: Its antigen is not known. The sample holds other DNA sequences that translate to the same CDR3.

V gave up 5 bases and J gave up 8 bases, with 18 bases separating them. CDR3 length equals 14 residues. The germline gives CDR1 MNHEY, CDR2 SMNVEV (reference sequence). In the PCR, 60 Vbeta and 13 Jbeta primers were used. Method: immunoSEQ multiplex PCR; TCRdb's copy keeps in-frame clones and lacks some. The sample has about 150,000 clones, more than 70% seen once; the top ten hold approximately 10%. The chain links TRBV27 to TRBJ1-1; D perhaps matches TRBD1 (6 bases). This TCR was recovered from a man younger than 30 in good health and CMV-seropositive. Sequencing was performed on PBMCs. The CDR3 region is CASSPGTLGTEAFF. Written as DNA, the CDR3 is TGTGCCAGCAGTCCTGGGACACTGGGCACCGAAGCTTTCTTT.